Described below is a single T cell receptor (beta chain) sequence and its context. In the authors' workflow: By means of reference gene primer amplification, nucleated cell counts were estimated. The method was immunoSEQ multiplex PCR; TCRdb's version includes in-frame clones alone and lacks a portion of them. Clonal size and the V and J genes are those of that table, whereas D and trimming came from the DNA. The data hold 13,000 to 15,000 clones, with 83% observed a single time. This CDR3 spans 16 amino acids. The J segment lost 0 bases and the V segment lost 3 bases, leaving 5 bases of the junction unmatched. From germline, CDR1 is LNHDA and CDR2 SQIVND (reference sequence). The data stem from a study of blood T cell repertoires in COVID-19. At the level of the study: Both acute and convalescent COVID-19 samples were obtained from the United States, Italy and Spain. T cells, B-cell-depleted T cells, or PBMCs provided the cDNA or gDNA that served as material.

This TCR came from a woman aged 60-70 years with acute or convalescent COVID-19. V gene TRBV19 combines with J gene TRBJ1-3; 7 nucleotides align to TRBD1. The sequenced material came from peripheral blood. The DNA of the CDR3 is TGTGCCAGTAGTATTCTGGGGACAGCCTCTGGAAACACCATATATTTT. It codes for CASSILGTASGNTIYF.